Listed here are 8 T cell receptor beta chains from one sample, sequenced in a study of T cells in Graves' hyperthyroidism and ophthalmopathy (dated 2019 in TCRdb). Library prep was done by multiplex PCR. Sequencer: Illumina HiSeq 2000. The TCR beta CDR3 regions were amplified from the RNA transcripts. The TCR CDR3 was subjected to a first round of RT-PCR using the HTBI primer set and the Qiagen OneStep RT-PCR kit. TCRdb cleaned the public reads at Q25 with fastp, built clones with MiXCR and kept in-frame beta chains. Records with the same CDR3 protein are collapsed into one entry carrying the most frequent genes and DNA. For this sample there are hundreds of thousands of distinct CDR3 sequences; around 20% appear just once. The ten largest clones take up about 35% of the sample. The sample was blood. The source is a man aged 25 to 45 with Graves' ophthalmopathy.

The CDR3 here is CATRYELAGVGWAKNIQYF. CDR3 coding DNA: TGTGCCACCCGCTACGAGCTAGCGGGAGTGGGTTGGGCCAAAAACATTCAGTACTTC. The chain employs TRBV15 and TRBJ2-4, with 10 bases matching TRBD2. Germline V gives CDR1 LNHNV, CDR2 YYDKDF (reference sequence). The CDR3 totals 19 residues. V gave up 8 bases and J gave up 1 base; unmatched junction bases: 17. The entire variable domain, with the rest obtained from reference TRBV15 and TRBJ2-4, is as follows: DAMVIQNPRYQVTQFGKPVTLSCSQTLNHNVMYWYQQKSSQAPKLLFHYYDKDFNNEADTPDNFQSRRPNTSFCFLDIRSPGLGDTAMYLCATRYELAGVGWAKNIQYFGAGTRLSVL.

V usage is TRBV4-3 and J usage is TRBJ2-5; 8 bases are shared with TRBD2. Germline V CDR1 and CDR2: LGHNA, YSLEER. Trimming at V came to 2 bases and at J to 1 base, leaving 3 bases not matched to a gene. The CDR3 has 15 amino acids. The CDR3, as DNA: TGCGCCAGCAGCCAAAGACTAGCGACCCAAGAGACCCAGTACTTC. Protein: CASSQRLATQETQYF.

This sequence joins TRBV20-1 and TRBJ1-4; D is unclear. V lost 6 bases and J lost 0, with 17 bases in between. The length of the CDR3 is 16 residues. Germline V gene data show CDR1 as DFQATT and CDR2 as SNEGSKA (reference sequence). CDR3 coding DNA: TGCAGTGCCCCGGTTGGCAGATCTACAACTAATGAAAAACTGTTTTTT. Translating gives CSAPVGRSTTNEKLFF.

This chain uses TRBV28 with TRBJ1-6, with D unclear. Germline V gene lookup returns CDR1 MDHEN and CDR2 SYDVKM. This CDR3 comprises 18 residues. Trimming shortened V by 1 base and J by 0 bases, and 13 bases separated the two germline ends. The CDR3 sequence is CASSLSVSRRSYNSPLHF. The CDR3 coding sequence is TGTGCCAGCAGTTTATCAGTGAGTCGGCGCTCCTATAATTCACCCCTCCACTTT.

This clonotype was seen more than once but under ten times. This chain joins TRBV11-3 and TRBJ2-2, with D possibly being TRBD1 (5 bases). The V gene lost 5 bases and the J gene lost 7 bases, with 23 bases spanning the gap. Germline CDR1 is SGHNT and CDR2 is YENEEA. CDR3 length equals 17 residues. The CDR3 DNA reads TGTGCCAGCAGCCCACCTACCCAACAGCAGGGTCTCGGGGAGCTGTTTTTT. Protein: CASSPPTQQQGLGELFF.

This clonotype appeared a single time. The chain links TRBV7-2 to TRBJ2-4, with D possibly being TRBD2 (5 bases). V gave up 5 bases and J gave up 0 bases, with 23 bases separating them. The CDR3 covers 19 residues. Looked up from germline, CDR1 is SGHTA and CDR2 is FQGNSA. The CDR3 loop is CASSLRRAAALLAKNIQYF. DNA of the CDR3: TGTGCCAGCAGCCTCCGTCGAGCGGCAGCGTTATTAGCCAAAAACATTCAGTACTTC.

The table lists this clonotype with a few counts. V is TRBV4-2 and J is TRBJ2-2; the D call may be TRBD1 or TRBD2 (5 bases each). Germline V CDR1 and CDR2: LGHNA, YNFKEQ. Between the trimmed V and J ends, which lost 0 bases and 2 bases, there was a span of 10 bases. This CDR3 has 16 residues. Written as DNA, the CDR3 is TGTGCCAGCAGCCAAGAGTGGGGGAGCAACACCGGGGAGCTGTTTTTT. Its protein product is CASSQEWGSNTGELFF.

As to this clonotype: This may stem from a read error, because a much larger clone lies one nucleotide away. This chain uses TRBV5-6 with TRBJ2-5; 11 bases fit TRBD2. The CDR3 runs to 15 residues. J was trimmed by 7 bases and V by 5 bases; bases with no gene match: 10. Germline CDR1 reads SGHDT; CDR2 reads YYEEEE. The CDR3 here is CASSVLAGDRGTQYF. The CDR3 DNA follows: TGTGCCAGCAGTGTACTAGCGGGAGACAGGGGGACCCAGTACTTC.